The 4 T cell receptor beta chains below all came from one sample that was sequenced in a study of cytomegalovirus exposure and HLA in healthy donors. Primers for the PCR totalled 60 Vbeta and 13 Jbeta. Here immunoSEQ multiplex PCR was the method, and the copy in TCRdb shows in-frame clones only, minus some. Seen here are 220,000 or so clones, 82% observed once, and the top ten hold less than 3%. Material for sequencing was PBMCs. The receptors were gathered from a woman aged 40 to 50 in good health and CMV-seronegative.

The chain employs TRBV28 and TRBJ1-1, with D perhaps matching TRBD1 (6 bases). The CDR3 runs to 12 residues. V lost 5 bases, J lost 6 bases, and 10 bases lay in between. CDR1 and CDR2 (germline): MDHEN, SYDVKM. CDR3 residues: CASSERGSEAFF. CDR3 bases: TGTGCCAGCAGTGAAAGGGGGTCTGAAGCTTTCTTT. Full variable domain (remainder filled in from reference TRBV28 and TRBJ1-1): DVKVTQSSRYLVKRTGEKVFLECVQDMDHENMFWYRQDPGLGLRLIYFSYDVKMKEKGDIPEGYSVSREKKERFSLILESASTNQTSMYLCASSERGSEAFFGQGTRLTVV.

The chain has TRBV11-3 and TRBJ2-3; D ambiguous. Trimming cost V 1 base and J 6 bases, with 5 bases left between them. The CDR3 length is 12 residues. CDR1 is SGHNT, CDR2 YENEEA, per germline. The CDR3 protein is CASSLVSDTQYF. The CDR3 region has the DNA TGTGCCAGCAGCTTAGTATCGGATACGCAGTATTTT.

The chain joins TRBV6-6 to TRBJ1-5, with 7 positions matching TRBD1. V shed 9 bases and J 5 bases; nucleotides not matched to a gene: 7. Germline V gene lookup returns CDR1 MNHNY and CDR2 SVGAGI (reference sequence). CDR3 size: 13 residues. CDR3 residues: CASAGTAHQPQHF. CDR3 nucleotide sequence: TGTGCCAGTGCCGGGACAGCGCATCAGCCCCAGCATTTT.

CDR3 in amino acids: CASSLGLEEETQYF. The CDR3 DNA reads as TGTGCCAGCAGCTTAGGGCTAGAGGAAGAGACCCAGTACTTC. This rearrangement joins TRBV7-9 to TRBJ2-5; D call uncertain. CDR3 length equals 14 residues. CDR1 and CDR2 from the germline V gene are SEHNR and FQNEAQ (reference sequence). Trimming left V 1 base short and J 3 bases short, with 9 bases between.